What follows are 8 T cell receptor beta chains derived from one specimen sequenced in a study of regulatory T cells in long-lasting Graves disease. The authors built TCR beta libraries using iRepertoire HTBI primers and Arm-PCR of CDR3 regions. Using its own MiXCR run on the multiplex PCR reads, TCRdb lists one record per CDR3 protein. The sample includes roughly 470,000 distinct CDR3 sequences, around 21% of them seen just once. This sample's time point: persistent/refractory GD, antithyroid drugs over 5 years with positive TRAb. From PBMCs, RNA was extracted and then used to make the TCR library. This material consisted of peripheral blood mononuclear cells (PBMCs), taken when the disease was refractory, from a patient treated with antithyroid drugs. These receptor sequences come from a female donor with Graves disease.

This clonotype came up many times. V is TRBV6-1 and J is TRBJ2-7; 7 bases fit TRBD1. Trimming took 5 bases from V and 4 from J; bases not matched to a gene: 8. CDR1 is MNHNS, CDR2 SASEGT, per germline. This CDR3 region has 14 residues. The CDR3 DNA reads as TGTGCCAGCAGTCCGCCGGGACAGAATTACGAGCAGTACTTC. Translating gives CASSPPGQNYEQYF.

The sample holds a few counts of this clonotype. The chain joins TRBV29-1 to TRBJ2-7; TRBD1 aligns across 9 bases. Germline CDR1 reads SQVTM; CDR2 reads ANQGSEA. The CDR3 is 12 residues long. Trimming cost V 4 bases and J 6 bases; bases outside gene matches: 4. For the CDR3, the DNA is TGCAGCGTTGGACAGGGGGTCTCCGAGCAGTACTTC. Translated: CSVGQGVSEQYF.

The chain has TRBV28 and TRBJ2-3, with D unresolved. The CDR3 length is 13 residues. V lost 6 bases and J 5 bases, leaving 12 bases between the germline ends. Germline CDR1 is MDHEN and CDR2 is SYDVKM. The chain's CDR3 is CASSFLLVDTQYF. The CDR3 region has the DNA TGTGCCAGCAGCTTCCTATTGGTAGATACGCAGTATTTT.

This clonotype was seen a few times. This rearrangement joins TRBV7-9 to TRBJ2-7; the D gene could be TRBD1 or TRBD2 (5 bases each). The CDR3 loop spans 14 amino acids. CDR1 is SEHNR and CDR2 is FQNEAQ in the germline V gene (reference sequence). The ends were cut back, 5 bases at V and 4 bases at J, with 15 bases in the middle. The CDR3 sequence is CASSKGTMLYEQYF. CDR3 bases: TGTGCCAGCAGCAAGGGGACGATGTTGTACGAGCAGTACTTC.

This clonotype was found many times. This rearrangement joins TRBV2 to TRBJ2-5, with D unclear. The CDR3 covers 13 residues. V gave up 8 bases and J gave up 5 bases, with 15 bases separating them. The germline V gene encodes CDR1 SNHLY and CDR2 FYNNEI. CDR3 coding DNA: TGTGCCAGCGGATTTGAGCATCCTGAGACCCAGTACTTC. Encoded protein: CASGFEHPETQYF.

As regards this clonotype: One junction end does not reproduce the germline sequence, and a read error may be involved. The chain has TRBV9 and TRBJ2-6; a weak D match, TRBD1 (5 bases). CDR3 length equals 18 residues. Per the germline V gene, CDR1 is SGDLS and CDR2 is YYNGEE. Here the CDR3 reads CASSVAARGKSGANVMTF. CDR3 bases: TGTGCCAGCAGCGTAGCCGCAAGGGGAAAATCTGGGGCCAACGTCATGACTTTC.

This clonotype has ten or more counts. This sequence joins TRBV12-3 or TRBV12-4 and TRBJ1-5; D is unclear. There are 11 residues in the CDR3. The V end was cut by 4 bases, the J end by 13 bases, with 11 bases between. The CDR3: CASSSGPPQHF. The CDR3 DNA follows: TGTGCCAGCAGTTCGGGCCCCCCTCAGCATTTT.

On this clonotype: A single base is all that separates this from a far larger clone, so a read error is likely. This rearrangement joins TRBV7-2 to TRBJ1-6; the match to TRBD1 covers 9 bases. The CDR3 has 15 amino acids. The germline V gene has CDR1 SGHTA and CDR2 FQGNSA. J gave up 6 bases and V 6 bases, and 6 bases lay outside the gene matches. The CDR3, as DNA: TGTGCCAGCAGTGGCGGACAGGGGCTTAATTCACCCCTCCACTTT. This translates into CASSGGQGLNSPLHF.